The clone carrying this T cell receptor beta chain was found many times. The antigen is unknown. The authors ran a second PCR of 7 to 11 cycles using a sample-barcoded 5' primer and a J-beta primer mix. TCRdb called the 5' RACE reads again in MiXCR, with one record for every CDR3 protein. Of roughly 900,000 distinct CDR3 sequences in the sample, about 28% are singletons; the top ten hold 15% to 20%. The data stem from a study of blood T cells in healthy people across ages. The study, taken as a whole, reports: Long-lived donors exceeded aged donors in naive CD4+ cells and diversity.

The length of the CDR3 is 16 residues. V shed 2 bases and J shed 3 bases, with 15 bases lying between them. The germline gives CDR1 MNHNY, CDR2 SVGAGI (reference sequence). The sequencing input was blood. The receptor was isolated from a woman of 80 years or more in good health. The chain couples TRBV6-6 to TRBJ2-3; tentative D call: TRBD1 (5 bases). The CDR3 DNA sequence: TGTGCCAGCAGTTACGGGTGGGGCACCCAAACAGATACGCAGTATTTT. This codes for CASSYGWGTQTDTQYF.